This T cell receptor (beta chain) was identified during a study of radiation and T cells in renal cell carcinoma. Time point defined: baseline pretreatment blood. Treatment noted: 15 Gy SBRT to primary tumor, nephrectomy 4 weeks later. The tumor was a clear cell renal cell carcinoma. J lost 6 bases, V lost 0 bases, and 9 bases had no gene match. This CDR3 contains 16 residues. Germline values: CDR1 LGHNA, CDR2 YSLEER. TCRdb's table, derived via immunoSEQ multiplex PCR, lists solely in-frame clones and lacks some. The sample includes roughly 150,000 clones, roughly 90% of them seen just once. This receptor was taken from a woman aged 65 to 85 with renal cell carcinoma. The specimen comprised blood, sampled from a patient whose treatment included radiotherapy and nephrectomy. This chain joins TRBV4-3 and TRBJ2-3, with 7 bases matching TRBD2. The CDR3 loop reads CASSQEPLAVGDTQYF. CDR3 bases: TGCGCCAGCAGCCAAGAGCCCCTAGCGGTGGGGGATACGCAGTATTTT.